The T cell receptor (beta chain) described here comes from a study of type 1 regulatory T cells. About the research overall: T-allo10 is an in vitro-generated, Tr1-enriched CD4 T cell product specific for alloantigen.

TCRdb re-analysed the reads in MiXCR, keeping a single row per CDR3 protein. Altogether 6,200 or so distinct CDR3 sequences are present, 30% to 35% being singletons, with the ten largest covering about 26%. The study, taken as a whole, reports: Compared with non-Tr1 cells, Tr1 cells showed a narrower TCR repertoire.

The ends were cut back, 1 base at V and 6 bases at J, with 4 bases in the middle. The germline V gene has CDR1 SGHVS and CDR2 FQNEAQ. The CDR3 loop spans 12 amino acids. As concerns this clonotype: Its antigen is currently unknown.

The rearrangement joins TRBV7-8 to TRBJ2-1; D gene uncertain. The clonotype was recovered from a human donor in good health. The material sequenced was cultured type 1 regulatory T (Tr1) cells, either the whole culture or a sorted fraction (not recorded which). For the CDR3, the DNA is TGTGCCAGCAGCTTAGGACGCAATGAGCAGTTCTTC. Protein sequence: CASSLGRNEQFF.